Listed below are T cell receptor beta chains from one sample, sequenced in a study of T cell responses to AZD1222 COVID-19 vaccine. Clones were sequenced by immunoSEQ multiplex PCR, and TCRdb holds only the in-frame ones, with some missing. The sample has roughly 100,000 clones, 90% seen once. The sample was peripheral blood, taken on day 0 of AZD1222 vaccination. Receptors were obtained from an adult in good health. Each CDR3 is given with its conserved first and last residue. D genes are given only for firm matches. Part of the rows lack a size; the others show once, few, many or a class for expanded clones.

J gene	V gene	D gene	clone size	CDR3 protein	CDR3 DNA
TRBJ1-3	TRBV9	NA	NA	CASSGLGTIYF	TGTGCCAGCAGCGGTCTGGGGACCATATATTTT
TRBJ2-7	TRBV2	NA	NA	CASSELGDEQYF	TGTGCCAGCAGTGAATTAGGGGACGAGCAGTACTTC
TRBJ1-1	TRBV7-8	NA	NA	CASSRTLSEGYTEAFF	TGTGCCAGCAGCCGGACACTATCAGAGGGTTACACTGAAGCTTTCTTT
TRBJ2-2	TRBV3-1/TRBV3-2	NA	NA	CASSQEPSYLAGELFF	TGTGCCAGCAGCCAAGAGCCTAGCTATCTCGCCGGGGAGCTGTTTTTT
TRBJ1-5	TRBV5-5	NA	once	CASSLGGSQPQHF	TGTGCCAGCAGCTTAGGGGGGTCTCAGCCCCAGCATTTT
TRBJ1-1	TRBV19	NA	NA	CASTTGVTTEAFF	TGTGCCAGTACCACTGGGGTAACCACTGAAGCTTTCTTT
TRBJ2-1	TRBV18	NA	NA	CASFFGQSSYNEQFF	TGTGCCAGCTTTTTCGGGCAATCCTCCTACAATGAGCAGTTCTTC
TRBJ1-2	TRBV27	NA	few	CASSSYRARGYTF	TGTGCCAGCAGTTCCTACAGGGCGCGGGGCTACACCTTC
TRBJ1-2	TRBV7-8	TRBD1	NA	CASSGAGGDFGYTF	TGTGCCAGCAGCGGAGCAGGGGGCGATTTTGGCTACACCTTC
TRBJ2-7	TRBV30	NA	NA	CAWSVGLLIYEQYF	TGTGCCTGGAGTGTCGGCCTCCTTATCTACGAGCAGTACTTC
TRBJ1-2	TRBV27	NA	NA	CASSLRGIYGYTF	TGTGCCAGCAGTTTAAGGGGCATTTATGGCTACACCTTC
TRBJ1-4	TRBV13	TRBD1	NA	CASRLGTGGLRTNEKLFF	TGTGCCAGCAGGCTAGGGACAGGGGGCTTAAGGACTAATGAAAAACTGTTTTTT
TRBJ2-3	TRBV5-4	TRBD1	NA	CASSPGGGSTDTQYF	TGTGCCAGCAGCCCAGGGGGCGGTAGCACAGATACGCAGTATTTT
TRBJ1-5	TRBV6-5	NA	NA	CASSNHRAGNQPQHF	TGTGCCAGCAGTAACCACAGGGCCGGCAATCAGCCCCAGCATTTT
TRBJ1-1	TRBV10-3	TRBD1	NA	CAISDRQGFAEAFF	TGTGCCATCAGTGATCGACAGGGGTTCGCTGAAGCTTTCTTT
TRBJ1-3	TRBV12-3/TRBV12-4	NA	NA	CASTRTANTIYF	TGTGCCAGCACCCGGACAGCAAACACCATATATTTT
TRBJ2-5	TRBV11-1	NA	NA	CASSLARSGRETQYF	TGTGCCAGCAGCTTAGCGCGGTCGGGTAGGGAGACCCAGTACTTC
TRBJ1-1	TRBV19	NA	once	CASRQGVNTEAFF	TGTGCCAGTAGGCAGGGCGTGAACACTGAAGCTTTCTTT
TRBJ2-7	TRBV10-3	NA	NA	CAISPSTAYEQYF	TGTGCCATCAGTCCATCGACAGCCTACGAGCAGTACTTC
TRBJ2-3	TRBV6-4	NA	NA	CASSEQDSDTQYF	TGTGCCAGCAGTGAGCAGGATTCAGATACGCAGTATTTT
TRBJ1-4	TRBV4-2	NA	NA	CASSGQTNEKLFF	TGTGCCAGCAGTGGACAGACTAATGAAAAACTGTTTTTT
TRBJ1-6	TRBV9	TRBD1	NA	CASSGQGNSPLHF	TGTGCCAGCAGCGGACAGGGGAATTCACCCCTCCACTTT
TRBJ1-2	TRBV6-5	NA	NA	CASGRAGNYGYTF	TGTGCCAGTGGCAGGGCCGGTAACTATGGCTACACCTTC
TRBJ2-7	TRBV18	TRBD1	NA	CASSPFDRVKSYEQYF	TGTGCCAGCTCACCATTTGACAGGGTAAAATCCTACGAGCAGTACTTC
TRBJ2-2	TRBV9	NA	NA	CASSADGNTGELFF	TGTGCCAGCAGCGCCGACGGTAACACCGGGGAGCTGTTTTTT
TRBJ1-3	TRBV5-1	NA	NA	CASSFGQSRSGNTIYF	TGCGCCAGCAGCTTCGGGCAAAGCAGATCTGGAAACACCATATATTTT
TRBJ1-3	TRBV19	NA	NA	CASTSPPRSPLPKNTIYF	TGTGCCAGTACCTCACCCCCTCGGAGTCCTTTACCCAAGAACACCATATATTTT
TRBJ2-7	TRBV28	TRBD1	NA	CASTSGTGLSYEQYF	TGTGCCAGCACCTCCGGGACAGGGCTCTCCTACGAGCAGTACTTC
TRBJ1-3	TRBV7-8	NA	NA	CAGMRRDGDTIYF	TGTGCCGGGATGAGGAGGGATGGGGACACCATATATTTT
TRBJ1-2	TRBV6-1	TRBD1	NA	CASSEATGGSYGYTF	TGTGCCAGCAGTGAAGCGACAGGGGGCTCCTATGGCTACACCTTC
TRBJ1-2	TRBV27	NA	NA	CASSLLGGLNYGYTF	TGTGCCAGCAGTTTATTGGGGGGATTAAACTATGGCTACACCTTC
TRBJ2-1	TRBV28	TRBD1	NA	CASRLTGASYNEQFF	TGTGCCAGCAGACTCACAGGGGCAAGCTACAATGAGCAGTTCTTC
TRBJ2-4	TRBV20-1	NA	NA	CSASLLGQGGGNIQYF	TGCAGTGCTAGTCTGCTAGGACAGGGAGGGGGAAACATTCAGTACTTC
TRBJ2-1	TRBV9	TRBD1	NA	CASSSRQGVHNEQFF	TGTGCCAGCAGCTCACGACAGGGGGTTCACAATGAGCAGTTCTTC
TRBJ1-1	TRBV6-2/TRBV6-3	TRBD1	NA	CASSNRTGLRTEAFF	TGTGCCAGCAGCAACCGGACAGGTTTGAGGACTGAAGCTTTCTTT
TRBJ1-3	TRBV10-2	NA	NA	CASSESVGTGSGNTIYF	TGCGCCAGCAGTGAGTCCGTGGGCACGGGCTCTGGAAACACCATATATTTT
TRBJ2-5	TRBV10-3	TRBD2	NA	CAINKRGAGETQYF	TGTGCCATCAATAAGCGGGGGGCGGGGGAGACCCAGTACTTC
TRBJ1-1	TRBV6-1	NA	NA	CASSEWEGRKAFF	TGTGCCAGCAGTGAATGGGAGGGAAGGAAAGCTTTCTTT
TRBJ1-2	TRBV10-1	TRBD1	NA	CASSLRTGGNYGYTF	TGCGCCAGCAGCCTCAGGACAGGGGGCAACTATGGCTACACCTTC
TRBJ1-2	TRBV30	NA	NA	CASLDGGTETYGYTF	TGTGCCTCCCTAGACGGGGGCACTGAAACTTATGGCTACACCTTC
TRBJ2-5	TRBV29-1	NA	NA	CSVPGTARETQYF	TGCAGCGTTCCGGGGACTGCGCGAGAGACCCAGTACTTC
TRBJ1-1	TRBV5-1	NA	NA	CASSLELNTEAFF	TGCGCCAGCAGCTTGGAGCTGAACACTGAAGCTTTCTTT
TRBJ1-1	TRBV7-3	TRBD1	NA	CASSLTPTGDAFF	TGTGCCAGCAGCTTAACCCCGACAGGGGATGCTTTCTTT
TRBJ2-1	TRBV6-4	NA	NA	CASSGGNPAANEQFF	TGTGCCAGCTCAGGCGGGAACCCAGCCGCCAATGAGCAGTTCTTC